Listed below are T cell receptor beta chains from one sample, sequenced in a study of T cells in Graves' hyperthyroidism and ophthalmopathy. Each CDR3 protein gets one entry after TCRdb re-called the multiplex PCR reads with MiXCR. The sample gives a few hundred thousand distinct CDR3 sequences, 15% to 17% of which show up once; 28% is in the top ten. Input material: blood. These receptor sequences come from a woman younger than 35 with Graves' hyperthyroidism that later progressed to Graves' ophthalmopathy. Both conserved end residues are part of each CDR3. D genes are given only for firm matches. The listing skips clone size in some rows; elsewhere it reads once, few, many or a size class.

v_gene: TRBV6-1
abundance: few
d_gene: NA
j_gene: TRBJ2-2
CDR3nt: TGTGCCAGCAGTTTTGCGAAAGGGAGGACCGGGGAGCTGTTTTTT
CDR3aa: CASSFAKGRTGELFF

v_gene: TRBV3-1
abundance: many
d_gene: NA
j_gene: TRBJ1-6
CDR3nt: TGTGCCAGCAGCCAAGGGCAGGGCGGTTCACCCCTCCACTTT
CDR3aa: CASSQGQGGSPLHF

v_gene: TRBV7-8
abundance: many
d_gene: NA
j_gene: TRBJ2-7
CDR3nt: TGTGCCAGCAGCTCGAATTCCCCAGGGATCGACGAGCAGTACTTC
CDR3aa: CASSSNSPGIDEQYF

v_gene: TRBV9
abundance: NA
d_gene: NA
j_gene: TRBJ2-7
CDR3nt: TGTGCCAGCAGCGTAGGGCCGCCAGACGAGCAGTACTTC
CDR3aa: CASSVGPPDEQYF

v_gene: TRBV29-1
abundance: many
d_gene: TRBD1
j_gene: TRBJ2-7
CDR3nt: TGCAGCGTCCAGACAGGGTACTACGAGCAGTACTTC
CDR3aa: CSVQTGYYEQYF

v_gene: TRBV7-2
abundance: NA
d_gene: TRBD2
j_gene: TRBJ2-5
CDR3nt: TGTGCCAGCAGCCTCGCTCTAGCGGAGGTCCAAGAGACCCAGTACTTC
CDR3aa: CASSLALAEVQETQYF

v_gene: TRBV20-1
abundance: many
d_gene: TRBD1
j_gene: TRBJ1-6
CDR3nt: TGCAGTGCTAGTAGCGGCTCCGGGACAGGGAATTATTCACCCCTCCACTTT
CDR3aa: CSASSGSGTGNYSPLHF

v_gene: TRBV6-1
abundance: many
d_gene: TRBD2
j_gene: TRBJ2-5
CDR3nt: TGTGCCAGCAGTTGGGGAGGGGAGACCCAGTACTTC
CDR3aa: CASSWGGETQYF

v_gene: TRBV28
abundance: many
d_gene: NA
j_gene: TRBJ2-7
CDR3nt: TGTGCCAGCAGTGGGGACTGGCGGGACTACGAGCAGTACTTC
CDR3aa: CASSGDWRDYEQYF

v_gene: TRBV28
abundance: NA
d_gene: NA
j_gene: TRBJ2-7
CDR3nt: TGTGCCAGCAATACAGGGGAGGCCTACGAGCAGTACTTC
CDR3aa: CASNTGEAYEQYF

v_gene: TRBV24-1
abundance: NA
d_gene: TRBD2
j_gene: TRBJ2-3
CDR3nt: TGTGCCACCAGTGACCCTAGTCCGGGACTAGCACACATAGATACGCAGTATTTT
CDR3aa: CATSDPSPGLAHIDTQYF

v_gene: TRBV12-3/TRBV12-4
abundance: NA
d_gene: NA
j_gene: TRBJ2-7
CDR3nt: TGTGCCAGCAGTCTAGAGGACCGCTACGAGCAGTACTTC
CDR3aa: CASSLEDRYEQYF

v_gene: TRBV28
abundance: many
d_gene: TRBD2
j_gene: TRBJ2-7
CDR3nt: TGTGCAACCACCGGGACTAGCGTCTACGAGCAGTACTTC
CDR3aa: CATTGTSVYEQYF

v_gene: TRBV27
abundance: NA
d_gene: NA
j_gene: TRBJ2-7
CDR3nt: TGTGCCAGAAGTTTGAGCGTACCCGGGCTGTGGGAGCAGTACTTC
CDR3aa: CARSLSVPGLWEQYF

v_gene: TRBV20-1
abundance: few
d_gene: NA
j_gene: TRBJ2-2
CDR3nt: TGCAGTGCTAGAGAGTTGGTGACCGGGGAGCTGTTTTTT
CDR3aa: CSARELVTGELFF

v_gene: TRBV10-3
abundance: NA
d_gene: TRBD2
j_gene: TRBJ2-7
CDR3nt: TGTGCCATCAGCCTAGCGGAGACGAGCTCCTACGAGCAGTACTTC
CDR3aa: CAISLAETSSYEQYF

v_gene: TRBV28
abundance: NA
d_gene: TRBD2
j_gene: TRBJ2-6
CDR3nt: TGTGCCAGCAGTTTATTGCTAGCGGGAGAGGATCAACTCTTTGGGGCCAACGTCCTGACTTTC
CDR3aa: CASSLLLAGEDQLFGANVLTF

v_gene: TRBV7-9
abundance: few
d_gene: NA
j_gene: TRBJ2-1
CDR3nt: TGTGCCAGCAGCAAAATAGGCAGGGGAATACCGCTAAGCTCCTACAATGAGCAGTTCTTC
CDR3aa: CASSKIGRGIPLSSYNEQFF

v_gene: TRBV3-1
abundance: many
d_gene: TRBD2
j_gene: TRBJ2-7
CDR3nt: TGTGCCAGCAGCCGAGATTTCGGGACTAGCGGCTCCTACGAGCAGTACTTC
CDR3aa: CASSRDFGTSGSYEQYF

v_gene: TRBV18
abundance: NA
d_gene: TRBD1
j_gene: TRBJ2-1
CDR3nt: TGTGCCAGCTTTGACCGGGGGGACAGGGCCTACAATGAGCAGTTCTTC
CDR3aa: CASFDRGDRAYNEQFF

v_gene: TRBV27
abundance: NA
d_gene: NA
j_gene: TRBJ2-1
CDR3nt: TGTGCCAGCAGTCCGCCGGGAGCCCCAAGGGACAATGAGCAGTTCTTC
CDR3aa: CASSPPGAPRDNEQFF

v_gene: TRBV28
abundance: few
d_gene: NA
j_gene: TRBJ2-3
CDR3nt: TGTGCCAGCAGCTCCCCCTGGGGCACAGATACGCAGTATTTT
CDR3aa: CASSSPWGTDTQYF

v_gene: TRBV7-9
abundance: many
d_gene: TRBD1
j_gene: TRBJ2-1
CDR3nt: TGTGCCAGCAGCCCACCCGGGACAGGGGGCGCGAATTCCCCTTTGTATGAGCAGTTCTTC
CDR3aa: CASSPPGTGGANSPLYEQFF

v_gene: TRBV18
abundance: few
d_gene: NA
j_gene: TRBJ2-7
CDR3nt: TGTGCCAGCTCATCCTCGGAGTACGAGCAGTACTTC
CDR3aa: CASSSSEYEQYF

v_gene: TRBV5-1
abundance: NA
d_gene: NA
j_gene: TRBJ1-2
CDR3nt: TGCGCCAGCAGCTTGGCCTACGCTTCTAACTATGGCTACACCTTC
CDR3aa: CASSLAYASNYGYTF

v_gene: TRBV7-9
abundance: NA
d_gene: TRBD1
j_gene: TRBJ2-1
CDR3nt: TGTGCCAGCAGCTTAGCGGGGACAGGGGGCGCGGATGAGCAGTTCTTC
CDR3aa: CASSLAGTGGADEQFF

v_gene: TRBV7-6
abundance: many
d_gene: TRBD1
j_gene: TRBJ2-2
CDR3nt: TGTGCCAGCAGCCCAAGCCCGGGACAGGTCACCGGGGAGCTGTTTTTT
CDR3aa: CASSPSPGQVTGELFF

v_gene: TRBV20-1
abundance: many
d_gene: NA
j_gene: TRBJ2-5
CDR3nt: TGCAGTGCTAGAGATGGAGACAGAGCCCAAGAGACCCAGTACTTC
CDR3aa: CSARDGDRAQETQYF

v_gene: TRBV30
abundance: NA
d_gene: TRBD1
j_gene: TRBJ2-1
CDR3nt: TGTGCCTGGAGTTTGGGACAGAGCTCCTACAATGAGCAGTTCTTC
CDR3aa: CAWSLGQSSYNEQFF

v_gene: TRBV28
abundance: many
d_gene: TRBD1
j_gene: TRBJ1-2
CDR3nt: TGTGCCAGCAGTTCTCCGGGACAGGGCCCATTATGGGGTGGCTACACCTTC
CDR3aa: CASSSPGQGPLWGGYTF

v_gene: TRBV20-1
abundance: many
d_gene: NA
j_gene: TRBJ1-1
CDR3nt: TGCAGTGCTAGGATACAGGGCATGAACACTGAAGCTTTCTTT
CDR3aa: CSARIQGMNTEAFF

v_gene: TRBV12-3/TRBV12-4
abundance: many
d_gene: NA
j_gene: TRBJ2-7
CDR3nt: TGTGCCAGCAGTTCCGCGGGCTACTCCTACGAGCAGTACTTC
CDR3aa: CASSSAGYSYEQYF

v_gene: TRBV20-1
abundance: many
d_gene: NA
j_gene: TRBJ2-3
CDR3nt: TGCAGTGCAATAGACAGGTCCCGCACGGTAGATACGCAGTATTTT
CDR3aa: CSAIDRSRTVDTQYF

v_gene: TRBV7-9
abundance: many
d_gene: NA
j_gene: TRBJ2-3
CDR3nt: TGTGCCAGCAGCGAAAAGGCAGATACGCAGTATTTT
CDR3aa: CASSEKADTQYF

v_gene: TRBV20-1
abundance: many
d_gene: TRBD2
j_gene: TRBJ2-2
CDR3nt: TGCAGTGCTCGCCCCCCTACTAGCGCAAACACCGGGGAGCTGTTTTTT
CDR3aa: CSARPPTSANTGELFF

v_gene: TRBV4-1
abundance: many
d_gene: TRBD2
j_gene: TRBJ2-7
CDR3nt: TGCGCCAGCAGCCAGGGCCGACTAGCGGGAGATAACGAGCAGTACTTC
CDR3aa: CASSQGRLAGDNEQYF

v_gene: TRBV12-5
abundance: few
d_gene: TRBD1
j_gene: TRBJ2-7
CDR3nt: TGTGCTAGTGGTCCCCGACAGGGGGCCACCTACGAGCAGTACTTC
CDR3aa: CASGPRQGATYEQYF

v_gene: TRBV19
abundance: NA
d_gene: NA
j_gene: TRBJ1-1
CDR3nt: TGTGCCAGTAGTATAGGTGGTTGGGAGCTGGACACTGAAGCTTTCTTT
CDR3aa: CASSIGGWELDTEAFF